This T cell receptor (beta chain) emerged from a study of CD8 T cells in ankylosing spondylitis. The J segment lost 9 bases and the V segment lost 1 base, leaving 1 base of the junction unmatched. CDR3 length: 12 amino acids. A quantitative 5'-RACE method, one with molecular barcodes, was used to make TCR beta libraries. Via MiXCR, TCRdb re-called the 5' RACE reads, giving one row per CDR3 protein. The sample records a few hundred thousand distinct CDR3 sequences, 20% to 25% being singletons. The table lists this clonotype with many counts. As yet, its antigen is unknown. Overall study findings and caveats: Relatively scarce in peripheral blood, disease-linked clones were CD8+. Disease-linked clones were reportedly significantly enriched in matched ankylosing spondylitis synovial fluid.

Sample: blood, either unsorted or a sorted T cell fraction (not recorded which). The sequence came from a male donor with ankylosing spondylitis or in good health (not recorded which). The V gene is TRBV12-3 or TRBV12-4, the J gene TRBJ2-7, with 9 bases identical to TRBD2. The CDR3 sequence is CASSLGSGGQYF. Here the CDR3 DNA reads TGTGCCAGCAGTTTAGGTAGCGGGGGGCAGTACTTC.